This T cell receptor beta chain was captured in a study of T-cell memory formation after mild COVID-19. Study-level information: Each donor largely had its own TCR clusters.

TCRdb independently ran MiXCR on the 5' RACE reads; one entry per CDR3 protein. This sample yields hundreds of thousands of distinct CDR3 sequences, of which roughly 15% are seen a single time; roughly 20% belongs to the top ten. Study-wide points: Shrinking CD4+ clones resided mostly in CM and EM, and CD8+ ones in EMRA.

A remark on this clonotype: Its cognate antigen is unknown.

V was pared by 3 bases and J by 3 bases, with 3 bases of the junction left unmatched. Germline CDR1 and CDR2: KGHSH and LQKENI. The length of the CDR3 is 16 residues. Sequencing was performed on PBMCs or a T cell subset sorted from them (not recorded which). The V call is TRBV18, the J call TRBJ2-5; 14 bases are a match to TRBD2. The TCR originated in a man aged 18-30 years who had mild COVID-19 (a few samples of this study predate the infection). Cell type and time point are not known. CDR3 bases: TGTGCCAGCTCACCGCGACTAGCGGGGGGGAAAGAGACCCAGTACTTC. Its protein product is CASSPRLAGGKETQYF.